The clone carrying this T cell receptor (beta chain) has a handful of counts. Each CDR3 protein gets one entry after TCRdb re-called the 5' RACE reads with MiXCR. Altogether about 320,000 distinct CDR3 sequences are present, 13% to 15% being singletons, with the ten largest covering approximately 22%. These data originate in a study of T-cell memory formation after mild COVID-19. Germline V CDR1 and CDR2: SGHDT, YYEEEE. V dropped 7 bases and J dropped 6 bases, with 15 bases sitting between them. The CDR3 is 13 residues long. This TCR came from a young man who had mild COVID-19 (a few samples of this study predate the infection). Cell type and time point are not known. Input material: PBMCs or a T cell subset sorted from them (not recorded which). The V gene is TRBV5-6, the J gene TRBJ2-3; possible D gene TRBD1, 5 bases. The CDR3 loop reads CASCGARKDTQYF. The CDR3, as DNA: TGTGCCAGCTGTGGGGCCAGGAAGGATACGCAGTATTTT. Together with reference TRBV5-6 and TRBJ2-3, the CDR3 gives the full variable domain: DAGVTQSPTHLIKTRGQQVTLRCSPKSGHDTVSWYQQALGQGPQFIFQYYEEEERQRGNFPDRFSGHQFPNYSSELNVNALLLGDSALYLCASCGARKDTQYFGPGTRLTVL.